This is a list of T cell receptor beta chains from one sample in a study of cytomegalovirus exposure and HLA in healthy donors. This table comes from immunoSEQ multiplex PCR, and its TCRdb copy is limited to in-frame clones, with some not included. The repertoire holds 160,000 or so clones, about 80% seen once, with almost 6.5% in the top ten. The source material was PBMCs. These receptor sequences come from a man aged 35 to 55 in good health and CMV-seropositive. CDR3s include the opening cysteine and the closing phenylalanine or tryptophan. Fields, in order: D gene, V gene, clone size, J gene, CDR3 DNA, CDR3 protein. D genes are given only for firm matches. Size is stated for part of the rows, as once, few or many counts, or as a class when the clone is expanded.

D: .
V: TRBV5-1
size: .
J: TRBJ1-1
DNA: TGCGCCAGCAGCTTGATCCCAGCAGGGAGGTTGACTGAAGCTTTCTTT
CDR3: CASSLIPAGRLTEAFF

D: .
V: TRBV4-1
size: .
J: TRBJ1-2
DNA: TGCGCCAGCAGCCAAGACCCGCGCGGCATGGGCTATGGCTACACCTTC
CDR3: CASSQDPRGMGYGYTF

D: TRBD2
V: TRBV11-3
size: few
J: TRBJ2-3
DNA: TGTGCCAGCAGCTTAGATAGTCCAGCGGGAGTTTTAGATACGCAGTATTTT
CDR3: CASSLDSPAGVLDTQYF

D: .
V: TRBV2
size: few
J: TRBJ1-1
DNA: TGTGCCAGCAACACAGAGCAGGACACTGAAGCTTTCTTT
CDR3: CASNTEQDTEAFF

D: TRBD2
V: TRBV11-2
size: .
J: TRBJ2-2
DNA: TGTGCCAGCAGCTTAGCGGGAGGGACCGGGGAGCTGTTTTTT
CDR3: CASSLAGGTGELFF

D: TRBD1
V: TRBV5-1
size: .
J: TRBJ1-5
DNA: TGCGCCAGCAGCCCGGGGACAGGGAATGTTCAGCCCCAGCATTTT
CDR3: CASSPGTGNVQPQHF

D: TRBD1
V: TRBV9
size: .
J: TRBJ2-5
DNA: TGTGCCAGCAGCGTAGCCAGGACAGGGGAAGAGACCCAGTACTTC
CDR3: CASSVARTGEETQYF

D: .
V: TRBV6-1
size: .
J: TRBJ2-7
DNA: TGTGCCAGCAGAGAGGACAGGGGACTAGAGGGCGAGCAGTACTTC
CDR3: CASREDRGLEGEQYF

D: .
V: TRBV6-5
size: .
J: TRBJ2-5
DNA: TGTGCCAGCAGTTACTCGGGGGGAAGAGGGGAGACCCAGTACTTC
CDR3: CASSYSGGRGETQYF

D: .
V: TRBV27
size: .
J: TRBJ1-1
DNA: TGTGCCAGCAGTCCGACCGGGGGGAACACTGAAGCTTTCTTT
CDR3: CASSPTGGNTEAFF

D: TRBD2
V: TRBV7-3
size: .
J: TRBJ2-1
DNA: TGTGCCAGCAGCCCCGAGGGACTAGCGGGAGAGGTGGAGCAGTTCTTC
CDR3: CASSPEGLAGEVEQFF

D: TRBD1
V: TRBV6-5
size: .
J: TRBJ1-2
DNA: TGTGCCAGCAGCCAACTATGGGACAGCTATGGCTACACCTTC
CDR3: CASSQLWDSYGYTF

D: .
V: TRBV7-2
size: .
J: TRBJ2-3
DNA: TGTGCCAGCAGCGCCTTGGAGCGCTTGGCAGATACGCAGTATTTT
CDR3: CASSALERLADTQYF

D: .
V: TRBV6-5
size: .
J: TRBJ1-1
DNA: TGTGCCAGCAGTTACTCGTCCGTTTTGAACACTGAAGCTTTCTTT
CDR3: CASSYSSVLNTEAFF

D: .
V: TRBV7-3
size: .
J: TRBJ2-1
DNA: TGTGCCAGCAGCTTAACTCGGGAAGGGTGGGATGAGCAGTTCTTC
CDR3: CASSLTREGWDEQFF

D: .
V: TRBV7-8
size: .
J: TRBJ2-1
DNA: TGTGCCAGCAGCCCAATCTACAATGAGCAGTTCTTC
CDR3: CASSPIYNEQFF

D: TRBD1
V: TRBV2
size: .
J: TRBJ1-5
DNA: TGTGCCAGCAGATCCCCGCCGGGACAGGGGGCCTATAGCAATCAGCCCCAGCATTTT
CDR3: CASRSPPGQGAYSNQPQHF

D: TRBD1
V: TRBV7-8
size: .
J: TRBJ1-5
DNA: TGTGCCAGCAGCCAGGGTGGACAGGCTATTAGCAATCAGCCCCAGCATTTT
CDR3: CASSQGGQAISNQPQHF

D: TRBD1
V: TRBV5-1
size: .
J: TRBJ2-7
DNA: TGCGCCAGCAGCTTGGGTGGGACAGGGATCGGCGAGCAGTACTTC
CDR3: CASSLGGTGIGEQYF

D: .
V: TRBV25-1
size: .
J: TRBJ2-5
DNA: TGTGCCAGCAGTGAATTGGCGGGTTGGCAAGAGACCCAGTACTTC
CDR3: CASSELAGWQETQYF

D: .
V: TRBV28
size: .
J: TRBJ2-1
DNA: TGTGCCAGCAAAACTGCGGGGAGCTCCTACAATGAGCAGTTCTTC
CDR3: CASKTAGSSYNEQFF

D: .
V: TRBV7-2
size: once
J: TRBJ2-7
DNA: TGTGCCAGCTCCTTCGCCCCCACGGGAGTGGAGCAGTACTTC
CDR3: CASSFAPTGVEQYF

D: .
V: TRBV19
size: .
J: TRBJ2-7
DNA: TGTGCCAGTAGTTGGGCAACGAACTACGAGCAGTACTTC
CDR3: CASSWATNYEQYF

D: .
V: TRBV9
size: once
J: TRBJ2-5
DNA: TGTGCCAGCAGCGTAGATGGGGGGGAGACCCAGTACTTC
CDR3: CASSVDGGETQYF

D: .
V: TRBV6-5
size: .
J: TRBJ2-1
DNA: TGTGCCAGCAGGTCCGGGCCCGGACTCAATGAGCAGTTCTTC
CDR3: CASRSGPGLNEQFF

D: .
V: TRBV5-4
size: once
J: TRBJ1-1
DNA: TGTGCCAGCAGCTTGGGAGGTCCGCGGGTTTTGAACACTGAAGCTTTCTTT
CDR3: CASSLGGPRVLNTEAFF

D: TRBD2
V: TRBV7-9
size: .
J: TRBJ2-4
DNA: TGTGCCAGCAGCCCGGGGGGAATGAACATTCAGTACTTC
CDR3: CASSPGGMNIQYF

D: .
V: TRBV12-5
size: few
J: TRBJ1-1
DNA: TGTGCTAGTGGACTAGGCCAGCTTGAAGCTTTCTTT
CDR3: CASGLGQLEAFF

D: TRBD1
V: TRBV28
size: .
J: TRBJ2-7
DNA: TGTGCCAGCAGTTTGGGGGACAGTAGCTCCTACGAGCAGTACTTC
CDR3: CASSLGDSSSYEQYF

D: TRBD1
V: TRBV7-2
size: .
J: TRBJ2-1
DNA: TGTGCCAGCACGACAGGGTCCTACAATGAGCAGTTCTTC
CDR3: CASTTGSYNEQFF

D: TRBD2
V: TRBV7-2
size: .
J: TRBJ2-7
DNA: TGTGCCAGCAGCCCGGGACTAGCGGGAACTGGCGAGCAGTACTTC
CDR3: CASSPGLAGTGEQYF

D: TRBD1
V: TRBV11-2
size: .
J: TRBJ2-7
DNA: TGTGCCAGCAGCACCAGACAGGGTTTGTACGAGCAGTACTTC
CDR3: CASSTRQGLYEQYF

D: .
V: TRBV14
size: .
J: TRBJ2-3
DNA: TGTGCCAGCAGCCAAGCGGGACACCCTACTGATACGCAGTATTTT
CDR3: CASSQAGHPTDTQYF

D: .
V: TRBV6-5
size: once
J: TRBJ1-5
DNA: TGTGCCAGCGGGCAGGGCGGTCAGCCCCAGCATTTT
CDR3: CASGQGGQPQHF

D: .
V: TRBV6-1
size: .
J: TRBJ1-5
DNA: TGTGCCAGCAGTCCAAATCGGGGGATCGGTCAGCCCCAGCATTTT
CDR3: CASSPNRGIGQPQHF

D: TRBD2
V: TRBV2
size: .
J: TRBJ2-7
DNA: TGTGCCAGCAGTGAAGAGGGGGCTAGCGGGGGCTACGAGCAGTACTTC
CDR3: CASSEEGASGGYEQYF

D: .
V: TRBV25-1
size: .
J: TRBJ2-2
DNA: TGTGCCAGCAGTGAATTAACCGGGGAGCTGTTTTTT
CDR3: CASSELTGELFF

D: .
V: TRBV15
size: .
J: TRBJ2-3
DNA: TGTGCCACCAGCAGAGATCCGTCAGATACGCAGTATTTT
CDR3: CATSRDPSDTQYF